This entry is about one TCR beta chain. The sample originates from a study of blood T cell repertoires in COVID-19. Study at large: Collection of acute and convalescent COVID-19 samples took place in the United States, Italy and Spain. T cells, B-cell-depleted T cells, or PBMCs provided the cDNA or gDNA that served as material.

Per the original methods: Using reference gene primer amplification, nucleated cell counts were estimated. Assay: immunoSEQ multiplex PCR; the TCRdb copy retains only in-frame clones and omits some. The V and J calls and the clone size are those of that table, but D and trimming were determined from the DNA. The table shows just over 150,000 clones, with roughly 79% occurring only once. Germline CDR1 is LNHNV and CDR2 is YYDKDF (reference sequence). The CDR3 is 15 residues long. Trimming pared 1 base from V and 1 base from J, leaving 8 bases between. The specimen was peripheral blood. J is TRBJ1-5 and V is TRBV15; maybe TRBD1 (6 bases). The TCR was taken from a woman of 80 years or more with acute or convalescent COVID-19. CDR3 coding DNA: TGTGCCACCAGCAGAGTTGGACAGAGCAATCAGCCCCAGCATTTT. Its translation: CATSRVGQSNQPQHF.